This T cell receptor beta chain was profiled in a study of blood T cell repertoires in COVID-19. This clone was detected a few times. This CDR3 has 15 amino acids. Germline V lookup: CDR1 MNHEY, CDR2 SVGAGI. The junction had 6 bases not matched to a gene; V was cut back by 0 bases and J by 7 bases. Some clones are missing from TCRdb's copy, which holds only in-frame ones; the method was immunoSEQ multiplex PCR. The data contain roughly 65,000 clones, roughly three quarters of them singletons. The specimen sequenced was peripheral blood. This chain connects TRBV6-5 to TRBJ1-1, with 9 bases fitting TRBD1. This TCR came from a man aged 80 or over with acute or convalescent COVID-19. CDR3 protein: CASSYSGTGMLEAFF. In DNA form, the CDR3 reads TGTGCCAGCAGTTACTCCGGGACAGGGATGCTTGAAGCTTTCTTT.